Reported below is one T cell receptor (beta chain). The antigen is undetermined. Sequence data for DNA of cultured CD4+ T cells were generated by the Oncomine TCR Beta short-read assay. CD4+ T cells were cultured, and genomic DNA was extracted from them. TCRdb recomputed calls from the PCR reads with MiXCR, one row per CDR3 protein. The repertoire has 6,900 or so distinct CDR3 sequences, 30% to 40% of them found once; the top ten carry about 32%. The data are from a study of vaccination and CD4 T cells after COVID-19. The wider study: The convalescents included six males and four females, and among them two were Hispanic while seven were Caucasian. The stimulating agents, overlapping spike peptides, came from SARS-CoV-2, HCoV-NL63, HCoV-OC43 and HCoV-229E.

The CDR3 covers 13 residues. Germline loops: CDR1 SGHTA, CDR2 FQGTGA. The V end was cut by 4 bases, the J end by 4 bases, with 8 bases between. Treatment: roughly ten-day PBMC culture with coronavirus spike peptide pools or control peptides (ViraFEST assay). CD4+ T cells that came from the unexposed donor were collected before the COVID-19 pandemic (2011-2018). Antigen-specific T cell expansion with peptide pools preceded TCR sequencing in the ViraFEST approach. Alongside roughly 10 IU/ml IL-2 and about 9.5 ug/ml peptide pools, PBMCs were cultured at under 2.5 million per well. The rearrangement uses TRBV7-3 and TRBJ2-1; D perhaps matches TRBD1 (6 bases). The sequencing input was CD4+ T cells from blood, cultured in vitro. The sequence was collected from a human donor in good health. This CDR3 reads CASSSDRYNEQFF. The DNA for the CDR3 is TGTGCCAGCAGCTCCGACAGGTACAATGAGCAGTTCTTC.